Below, 8 T cell receptor beta chains from the same sample are listed, as sequenced in a study of cytomegalovirus exposure and HLA in healthy donors. PCR was performed using 60 Vbeta and 13 Jbeta primers. Using immunoSEQ multiplex PCR, the repertoire was profiled, and TCRdb retains in-frame clones only, with some absent. Here the sample spans about 120,000 clones, around 80% being singletons. Sequences were obtained from PBMCs. The receptors come from a man younger than 45 in good health and CMV-seropositive.

The CDR3 coding sequence is TGTGCCAGCAGTTTTGGGGCGGGAGGGACCTACGAGCAGTACTTC. Translation: CASSFGAGGTYEQYF. The chain links TRBV28 to TRBJ2-7, with TRBD2 matching over 9 bases. Germline V gene sequence: CDR1 MDHEN, CDR2 SYDVKM. The CDR3 contains 15 residues. Trimming took 3 bases from V and 2 from J; bases not matched to a gene: 5.

This clone appeared a single time. The V call is TRBV5-8, the J call TRBJ2-1; 7 bases match TRBD2. Germline-derived CDR1 and CDR2 are SGHTS and YDEGEE. The length of the CDR3 is 14 residues. J lost 1 base, V lost 5 bases, and 3 bases had no gene match. Here the CDR3 reads CASRSGASYNEQFF. CDR3 nucleotides: TGTGCCAGCAGAAGCGGGGCTTCCTACAATGAGCAGTTCTTC.

The chain combines TRBV14 with TRBJ1-5, with D perhaps TRBD1 (5 bases). In germline, CDR1 is SGHDN, CDR2 FVKESK. This CDR3 is 13 amino acids long. V gave up 5 bases and J gave up 6 bases, with 11 bases separating them. The CDR3: CASSGGIGQPQHF. The CDR3 nucleotides are TGTGCCAGCAGCGGGGGGATCGGTCAGCCCCAGCATTTT.

The V and J genes are TRBV11-2 and TRBJ2-4; D possibly corresponds to TRBD2 (6 bases). V lost 6 bases to trimming and J lost 0 bases, with 18 bases between them. CDR3 length equals 17 residues. Germline CDR1 reads SGHAT; CDR2 reads FQNNGV. CDR3 region: CASRMTRGLLAKNIQYF. In DNA form, the CDR3 reads TGTGCCAGCAGAATGACTAGGGGATTACTAGCCAAAAACATTCAGTACTTC. Filled out from reference TRBV11-2 and TRBJ2-4, the complete variable domain reads EAGVAQSPRYKIIEKRQSVAFWCNPISGHATLYWYQQILGQGPKLLIQFQNNGVVDDSQLPKDRFSAERLKGVDSTLKIQPAKLEDSAVYLCASRMTRGLLAKNIQYFGAGTRLSVL.

This chain uses TRBV18 with TRBJ2-2, with TRBD2 as a possible D gene (5 bases). The CDR3 runs to 16 residues. The germline V gene has CDR1 KGHSH and CDR2 LQKENI. V was shortened by 5 bases and J by 5 bases, with 18 bases between the two germline ends. The CDR3 coding sequence is TGTGCCAGCTCAACCGGAGGTCGGTTTGGGACCGGGGAGCTGTTTTTT. Protein product: CASSTGGRFGTGELFF.

The genes are TRBV5-1 and TRBJ1-1; 7 bases line up with TRBD1. The V and J ends lost 3 bases and 4 bases, in that order; junction bases with no gene match: 6. Germline lookup yields CDR1 SGHRS and CDR2 YFSETQ. The CDR3 length is 14 residues. CDR3 DNA sequence: TGCGCCAGCAGCTCACAGGGGAGTGGCACTGAAGCTTTCTTT. The encoded protein is CASSSQGSGTEAFF.

The chain employs TRBV11-2 and TRBJ1-2, with D maybe TRBD1 (5 bases). The CDR3 length is 15 residues. Germline values: CDR1 SGHAT, CDR2 FQNNGV. Between the trimmed V and J ends, which lost 0 bases and 7 bases, there was a span of 15 bases. The CDR3 reads CASSLDDSRWGGYTF. CDR3 nucleotides: TGTGCCAGCAGCTTAGACGACAGCAGGTGGGGTGGCTACACCTTC.

The CDR3 spells CASSHGTGLSSGNTIYF. DNA of the CDR3: TGTGCCAGCAGCCACGGGACGGGACTTAGCTCTGGAAACACCATATATTTT. V is TRBV5-6 and J is TRBJ1-3; TRBD1 is a possible D gene (5 bases). V shed 4 bases and J shed 0 bases, with 17 bases lying between them. The CDR3 loop spans 17 amino acids. Germline CDR1 SGHDT, CDR2 YYEEEE.